Below, 3 T cell receptor delta chains from the same sample are listed, as sequenced in a study of Vδ1+ human thymocytes (dated by TCRdb to the late 2010s). Beyond this particular receptor, the publication reports: The thymic TRG and TRD repertoires appeared highly polyclonal, with Gaussian CDR3 length distributions, in contrast to the oligoclonal repertoires of peripheral blood.

Sequencer: Illumina MiSeq. RNA extraction was performed with the RNeasy mini kit, and reverse transcription was done with Superscript III. Multiplex PCR was used to generate CDR3 amplicons, with pooled V-gene forward primers and a constant-region reverse primer carrying Illumina adaptor overhangs. TCRdb called clones afresh from the public reads with CATT; identical DNA rows were later merged. This sample is represented by over 65,000 delta-chain clones; about 38% of them were singletons. Roughly 0.25% of the sample is in the top ten clones. The antigens these receptors bind are not known. Sequenced: Vdelta1+ gamma-delta thymocytes from the thymus. According to the study, the label for this sample's cell subset or site signals: FACS-sorted CD3+ TCRalphabeta- TCRVdelta1+ TCRVdelta2- thymocytes. These receptors were collected from a boy less than two years old who had congenital heart surgery.

This chain connects TRDV1 to TRDJ1; the match to TRDD3 covers 9 bases. The V and J ends lost 0 bases and 2 bases, in that order; junction bases with no gene match: 16. CDR3 length equals 20 residues. The germline V gene encodes CDR1 TSWWSYY and CDR2 QGS. CDR3 DNA: TGTGCTCTTGGGGAACTTGGAGCCTACTGGGGGAACCTCTTAACCGATAAACTCATCTTT. Its protein product is CALGELGAYWGNLLTDKLIF.

The chain uses TRDV1 and TRDJ1; 11 bases fit TRDD3. The CDR3 is 19 residues long. Germline CDR1 is TSWWSYY and CDR2 is QGS. With V trimmed by 4 bases and J by 0 bases, 13 bases remained unmatched. The CDR3 DNA reads as TGTGCTCTTGGGGTCCCCTTCCTGCTCTGGGGGATACACACCGATAAACTCATCTTT. Encoded protein: CALGVPFLLWGIHTDKLIF.

The chain is built from TRDV1 and TRDJ1; 10 bases line up with TRDD3. Trimming at V came to 0 bases and at J to 1 base, leaving 11 bases not matched to a gene. CDR1 TSWWSYY and CDR2 QGS come from the germline V gene. CDR3 length: 19 amino acids. This CDR3 is CALGELPVTGGWLTDKLIF. Here the CDR3 DNA reads TGTGCTCTTGGGGAACTTCCGGTTACTGGGGGATGGCTCACCGATAAACTCATCTTT.